This T cell receptor beta chain comes out of a study of Ad26.COV2.S vaccination and SARS-CoV-2 variants. V lost 4 bases to trimming and J lost 6 bases; unmatched junction nucleotides: 7. The CDR3 extends over 16 amino acids. Germline CDR1 SGHTA, CDR2 FQGTGA. Treatment described: around 19 received Ad26.COV2.S at low or high dose, single or two shots; about five received placebo; per-sample allocation not given. Vaccine and placebo recipients were sampled on day 63 after the first injection. Sequencing was performed with immunoSEQ multiplex PCR; in TCRdb, only in-frame clones are kept and a portion is missing. The top ten hold roughly 4% of the sample, which has 350,000 to 500,000 clones, 90% seen once.

The material was peripheral blood, obtained in a trial of Ad26.COV2.S vaccine versus placebo. This rearrangement joins TRBV7-3 to TRBJ2-3; 13 bases map to TRBD2. The clonotype originates from a person between 18 and 65 years old who received the Ad26.COV2.S COVID-19 vaccine or a placebo. Written as DNA, the CDR3 is TGTGCCAGCAGCTCAGGACTAGCGGGAGTGGCTGATACGCAGTATTTT. It is translated as CASSSGLAGVADTQYF.